The text below deals with one T cell receptor beta chain. What it recognizes is unknown. The data stem from a study of cytomegalovirus exposure and HLA in healthy donors. The CDR3 runs 16 residues. The junction had 8 bases not matched to a gene; V was cut back by 6 bases and J by 2 bases. The germline V gene has CDR1 MGHRA and CDR2 YSYEKL. The PCR ran on 60 Vbeta and 13 Jbeta primers. Per the study methods: The count from a later analysis was some 83 million unique TCR beta chains, about 10 million of them shared. TCRdb's table, derived via immunoSEQ multiplex PCR, lists solely in-frame clones and lacks some. For V, J and clone size, that table is used; D and trimming come from the DNA. The data hold approximately 180,000 clones, with about four fifths observed a single time. General study points: A prior analysis recorded that most TCR beta V segments were productive about 90% or about 30% of the time.

Samples came from healthy bone marrow donors. At collection, donors were nominally healthy, but unrecorded immune exposures were probable. This chain links TRBV4-1 with TRBJ2-1; 9 bases fit TRBD2. Sample: PBMCs. The TCR sequence derives from a man aged 30 to 39 in good health and CMV-seropositive. Here the CDR3 reads CASSRSGGMPYNEQFF. The CDR3 coding sequence is TGCGCCAGCAGTCGCAGCGGGGGGATGCCCTACAATGAGCAGTTCTTC.